Below, 14 T cell receptor beta chains from the same sample are listed, as sequenced in a study of identical twins listed by TCRdb under 2016. Receptor amplification or capture employed 5' RACE. TCRdb lists the instrument as Illumina HiSeq 2000. TCRdb trimmed public reads at Q25 via fastp, called clones via MiXCR and kept in-frame beta chains. Rows matching on CDR3 protein sequence are summarized as one entry with the most common DNA and genes. This sample comprises around 250,000 distinct CDR3 sequences, around 6.6% of them detected only once. Clones ranked in the top ten supply 3% to 4% of the sample. These data are also associated with another study on yellow fever vaccine responses in identical twins.

What was sequenced was memory (CD45RO+) T cells sorted from blood. Per the publication, the cell subset or site label means: CD45RO+ enriched T cells. These receptors were obtained from a woman in her late teens or twenties in good health.

This clonotype was detected only a few times. The rearrangement joins TRBV5-1 to TRBJ2-3; possibly TRBD1 or TRBD2 for D (5 bases each). V was clipped by 6 bases and J by 4 bases, with 18 bases between them. CDR3 size: 15 residues. In germline, CDR1 is SGHRS, CDR2 YFSETQ. The chain's CDR3 is CASKVEGPSADTQYF. CDR3 nucleotide sequence: TGCGCCAGCAAGGTTGAGGGGCCGAGTGCAGATACGCAGTATTTT.

The chain uses TRBV4-1 and TRBJ1-1; D not certain. The length of the CDR3 is 14 residues. V shed 1 base and J shed 4 bases, with 10 bases lying between them. Germline V gene data show CDR1 as MGHRA and CDR2 as YSYEKL. The CDR3 DNA is TGCGCCAGCAGCCAAGGGGGTTTTACCACTGAAGCTTTCTTT. This encodes CASSQGGFTTEAFF.

The J gene is TRBJ1-2, the V gene TRBV20-1; D might be TRBD1 (6 bases). CDR1 and CDR2 from the germline V gene are DFQATT and SNEGSKA (reference sequence). Trimming cost V 6 bases and J 5 bases, with 19 bases left between them. The CDR3 has 14 amino acids. DNA for the CDR3: TGCAGTGCCGGAATGACAGGTTTAAGTTATGGCTACACCTTC. Amino acids: CSAGMTGLSYGYTF.

The chain couples TRBV20-1 to TRBJ2-7; D is perhaps TRBD1 (6 bases). Between the trimmed V and J ends, which lost 5 bases and 3 bases, there was a span of 11 bases. Germline V gene sequence: CDR1 DFQATT, CDR2 SNEGSKA (reference sequence). The CDR3 contains 12 residues. This CDR3 reads CSAGRGNYEQYF. The CDR3 DNA follows: TGCAGTGCTGGTAGGGGGAACTACGAGCAGTACTTC.

The gene calls are TRBV6-5 and TRBJ1-4; the D is unclear. Germline loops: CDR1 MNHEY, CDR2 SVGAGI. V shed 3 bases and J shed 2 bases, with 7 bases lying between them. The CDR3 loop spans 14 amino acids. CDR3 sequence reads: CASSYTWTNEKLFF. The DNA for the CDR3 is TGTGCCAGCAGTTATACATGGACTAATGAAAAACTGTTTTTT.

The rearrangement links TRBV10-1 to TRBJ2-2, with 10 bases that match TRBD1. CDR3 length: 13 residues. After removal of 9 bases from V and 3 bases from J, the junction contained 1 base not matched to a gene. Germline loops: CDR1 WNHNN, CDR2 SYGVQD (reference sequence). CDR3 bases: TGCGCCAGTGGACAGGGGGACACCGGGGAGCTGTTTTTT. This gives the protein CASGQGDTGELFF.

This clonotype was picked up many times. The V call is TRBV14, the J call TRBJ2-2; D unclear. Germline CDR1 is SGHDN and CDR2 is FVKESK. The CDR3 extends over 15 amino acids. V lost 4 bases and J lost 4, with 13 bases in between. DNA for the CDR3: TGTGCCAGCAGCCGGTCCGGGCTATCCACCGGGGAGCTGTTTTTT. The encoded protein is CASSRSGLSTGELFF.

The chain joins TRBV11-3 to TRBJ2-7, with D perhaps TRBD2 (6 bases). The CDR3 is 14 amino acids. Trimming pared 5 bases from V and 3 bases from J, leaving 14 bases between. Germline V lookup: CDR1 SGHNT, CDR2 YENEEA. The chain's CDR3 is CASSILGRNYEQYF. In nucleotides, the CDR3 is TGTGCCAGCAGCATCCTGGGGAGGAACTACGAGCAGTACTTC.

This clonotype showed up many times. The chain recombines TRBV5-1 with TRBJ2-5; TRBD1 might be the D (6 bases). Between the trimmed V and J ends, which lost 1 base and 5 bases, there was a span of 9 bases. The germline CDR1 and CDR2 sequences are SGHRS and YFSETQ. This CDR3 has 13 amino acids. The CDR3 sequence is CASSLQGPETQYF. CDR3 DNA: TGCGCCAGCAGCTTGCAGGGGCCCGAGACCCAGTACTTC.

This clonotype was seen more than once but under ten times. The rearrangement uses TRBV18 and TRBJ2-1; tentative D call: TRBD1 (6 bases). Trimming stripped 7 bases from V and 0 bases from J, with 13 bases between. Looked up from germline, CDR1 is KGHSH and CDR2 is LQKENI. The CDR3 has 15 residues. CDR3 in amino acids: CASCAGTNSYNEQFF. CDR3 DNA sequence: TGTGCCAGCTGCGCCGGGACAAACTCCTACAATGAGCAGTTCTTC. Full variable domain (missing parts from reference TRBV18 and TRBJ2-1): NAGVMQNPRHLVRRRGQEARLRCSPMKGHSHVYWYRQLPEEGLKFMVYLQKENIIDESGMPKERFSAEFPKEGPSILRIQQVVRGDSAAYFCASCAGTNSYNEQFFGPGTRLTVL.

Many counts were recorded for this clonotype. The rearrangement uses TRBV12-3 or TRBV12-4 and TRBJ1-1; no definite D call. This CDR3 is built from 10 residues. The V end was cut by 2 bases, the J end by 7 bases, with 2 bases between. CDR3 sequence reads: CASSLREAFF. CDR3 nucleotides: TGTGCCAGCAGTTTACGTGAAGCTTTCTTT.

This clonotype was observed a few times. The chain joins TRBV5-1 to TRBJ2-1; the match to TRBD2 covers 14 bases. The V gene's germline CDR1 is SGHRS and CDR2 YFSETQ. V lost 2 bases, J lost 4 bases, and 5 bases stayed unmatched. The CDR3 runs to 17 residues. The CDR3 sequence is CASSLLGTSGSYNEQFF. As DNA, the CDR3 is TGCGCCAGCAGCTTACTCGGGACTAGCGGGAGTTACAATGAGCAGTTCTTC.

This clonotype has at least ten counts. The chain uses TRBV20-1 and TRBJ2-5; tentatively, D is TRBD2 (5 bases). Trimming took off 3 bases at V and 4 bases at J, with 9 bases between the two ends. Germline V gene lookup returns CDR1 DFQATT and CDR2 SNEGSKA (reference sequence). CDR3 size: 12 residues. The CDR3 sequence: CSARDRGETQYF. CDR3 nucleotides: TGCAGTGCTAGGGATCGGGGAGAGACCCAGTACTTC.

This clonotype was seen repeatedly, ten times or more. V is TRBV7-9 and J is TRBJ1-2, with a weak D call TRBD1 (6 bases). Looked up from germline, CDR1 is SEHNR and CDR2 is FQNEAQ (reference sequence). V lost 5 bases and J 3 bases, leaving 10 bases between the germline ends. This CDR3 spans 13 amino acids. This CDR3 reads CASSTAGDYGYTF. CDR3 bases: TGTGCCAGCAGCACCGCAGGGGACTATGGCTACACCTTC.